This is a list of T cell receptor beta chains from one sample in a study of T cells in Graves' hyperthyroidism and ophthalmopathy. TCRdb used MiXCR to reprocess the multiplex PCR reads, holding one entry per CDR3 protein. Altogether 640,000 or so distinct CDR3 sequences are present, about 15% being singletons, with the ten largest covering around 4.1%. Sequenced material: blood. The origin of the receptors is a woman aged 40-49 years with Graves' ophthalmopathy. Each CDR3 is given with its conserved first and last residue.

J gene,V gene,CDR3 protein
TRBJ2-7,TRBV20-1,CSARKTQGTYEQYF
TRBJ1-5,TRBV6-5,CASSYNRVNQPQHF
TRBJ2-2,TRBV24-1,CATSDLKASGSTGELFF
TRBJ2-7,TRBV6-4,CASSTNTGVYEQYF
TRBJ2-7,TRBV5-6,CASSLAGTGGAYEQYF
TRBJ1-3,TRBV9,CASSVGVFGNTIYF
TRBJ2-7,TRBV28,CASSLSVSGYEQYF
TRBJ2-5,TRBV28,CASSPRTARDEYF
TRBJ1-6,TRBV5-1,CASSPRDPGRSPLHF
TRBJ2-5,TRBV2,CASSGWRSSGPQETQYF
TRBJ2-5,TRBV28,CASTQSSGIETQYF
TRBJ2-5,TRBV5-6,CASGRGLGRETQYF
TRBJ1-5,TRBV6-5,CASSYSGVFNQPQHF
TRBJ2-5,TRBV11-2,CASSSLTERGTQYF
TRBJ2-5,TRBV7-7,CASSLDSLRTQYF
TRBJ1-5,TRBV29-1,CSVDQGEGQPQHF
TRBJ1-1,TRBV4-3,CASSQDRQLNTEAFF
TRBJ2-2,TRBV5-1,CASSPDSTGELFF
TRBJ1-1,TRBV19,CASSTPDRGSYTEAFF
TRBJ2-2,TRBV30,CAWSGGAGSTGELFF
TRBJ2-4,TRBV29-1,CSVKPGLARAKNIQYF
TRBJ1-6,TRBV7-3,CASSLGSVNSPLHF
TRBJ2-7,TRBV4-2,CASSHQTGIYEQYF
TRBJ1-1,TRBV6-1,CASSKTRMNTEAFF
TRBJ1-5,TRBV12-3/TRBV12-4,CASSLLGSQPQHF
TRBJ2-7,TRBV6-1,CASSEVSPGLAGVLSYEQYF
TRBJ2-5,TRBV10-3,CAISPVGQETQYF
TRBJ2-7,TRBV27,CASSYQTAYEQYF
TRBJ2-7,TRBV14,CASSQEFQAEQYF
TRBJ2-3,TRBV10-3,CAISGWTSGTFSDTQYF
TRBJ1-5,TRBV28,CASSHQGKPQHF
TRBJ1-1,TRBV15,CATSRENRDHTEAFF
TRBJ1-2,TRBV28,CASSLRGGTAGYGYTF
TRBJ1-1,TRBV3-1,CASSQVKPLGGKAFF
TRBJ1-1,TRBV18,CASSVNPDTEASF
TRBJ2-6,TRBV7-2,CASSLRLAGTSGANVLTF